In this sample, the clone carrying this T cell receptor beta chain turned up a few times. CDR3 length: 10 residues. Deletions cut 9 bases from V and 4 bases from J, with 7 bases between. Per germline, CDR1 SGHVS and CDR2 FQNEAQ. The table came from immunoSEQ multiplex PCR; TCRdb's copy has only in-frame clones and leaves some out. Seen here are more than 55,000 clones, 90% to 95% observed once, and the top ten hold 2.5% to 3%. These data are taken from a study of T cell changes during pregnancy in multiple sclerosis. The sequence was obtained from a female donor with multiple sclerosis, enrolled in a pregnancy study. Sequenced material: CD8+ T cells from peripheral blood mononuclear cells, taken after pregnancy. The V call is TRBV7-8, the J call TRBJ2-7; D is unclear. In DNA form, the CDR3 reads TGTGCCAGTGGAGAATACGAGCAGTACTTC. Its translation is CASGEYEQYF.